This T cell receptor beta chain was identified during a study of blood T cell repertoires in COVID-19. The assay was immunoSEQ multiplex PCR, and TCRdb's table has in-frame clones only and misses some. The sample consists of 150,000 to 200,000 clones, 78% of them appearing once. The germline V and J ends were trimmed by 1 base and 2 bases, with 13 bases remaining between them. The CDR3 length is 16 residues. CDR1 is LGHNA and CDR2 is YSLEER in the germline V gene. The sequence derives from a woman in her forties or fifties who had recovered from COVID-19. The specimen sequenced was PBMCs or T cells enriched from blood (not recorded which). The chain links TRBV4-3 to TRBJ2-3; D is unresolved. CDR3 DNA: TGCGCCAGCAGCCAAGGGAGCAGCACTATCACAGATACGCAGTATTTT. This codes for CASSQGSSTITDTQYF.